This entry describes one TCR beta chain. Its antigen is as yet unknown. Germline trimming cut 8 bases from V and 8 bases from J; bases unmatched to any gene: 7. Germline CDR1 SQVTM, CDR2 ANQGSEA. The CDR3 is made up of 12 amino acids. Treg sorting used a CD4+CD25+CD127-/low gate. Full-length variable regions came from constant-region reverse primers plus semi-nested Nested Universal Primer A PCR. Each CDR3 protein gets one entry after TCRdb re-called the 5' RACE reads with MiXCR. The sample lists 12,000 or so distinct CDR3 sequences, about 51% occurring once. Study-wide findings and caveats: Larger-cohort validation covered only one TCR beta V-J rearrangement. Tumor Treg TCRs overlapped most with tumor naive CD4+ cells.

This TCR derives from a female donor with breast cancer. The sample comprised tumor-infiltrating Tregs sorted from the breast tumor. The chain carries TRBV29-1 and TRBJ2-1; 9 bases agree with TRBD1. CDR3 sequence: CSHRQGGDEQFF. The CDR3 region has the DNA TGCAGCCATCGACAGGGGGGCGATGAGCAGTTCTTC.